This T cell receptor (beta chain) was obtained from a study of TET2 disruption in CD19-targeted CAR T cells (dated by TCRdb to 2017 to 2018). As for the study more broadly: Sample numbers were set by the original clinical trial design and sample availability, with no additional inclusion criteria.

What the treatment or condition label conveys for this sample: autologous CTL019 cells: CD19 CAR with 4-1BB and CD3 zeta domains. The CD19 CAR incorporated TCR zeta and 4-1BB costimulatory signaling domains. T cells for CTL019 manufacturing were collected from peripheral blood by leukapheresis. The DNeasy Blood and Tissue Kit was used to extract genomic DNA from pre-infusion T cells, peripheral blood, or sorted post-infusion T cells. Deep sequencing of the TCR beta chain was done using the immunoSEQ assay. On the authors' methods: Clonotype frequencies were computed using only productive TCR beta rearrangements. Imported from immuneACCESS, the table was reduced by TCRdb to in-frame sequences with V and J called. These copies leave out some clones; in studies compared against another copy, an unresolved V gene accounts for under half, and the cause of the remainder is not known. For V, J and clone size, that table is used; D and trimming come from the DNA. The table kept for this sample lists around 27,000 clones. The ten largest clones add up to under 2.5% of the sample.

Including the terminal cysteine and phenylalanine, the CDR3 comprises 13 residues. The DNA has 30 bases, all within the CDR3, and is read from base 1. V and J are truncated by 7 bases and 6 bases respectively, leaving an intervening sequence of 15 bases. From the germline V gene, CDR1 is MRHNA and CDR2 is SNTAGT. A word on this clone: Its antigen target is currently unknown. The read ends 3 residues early relative to the CDR3; the germline J gene fills the gap.

Broad study findings and their caveats: The conclusions drawn about the patient's CAR T cells were based on extensive analysis of just one subject.

The sequence is built from TRBV6-4 and TRBJ1-1, with a tentative D gene TRBD1 over 5 matching bases. The sample consisted of CD8- CAR+ T cells sorted from cultured blood T cells, taken for CD19 CAR T cell therapy. Taken with the paper, the label for cell subset or site translates to: CD8-negative CAR-positive T cells from the infusion product. The receptor comes from a man between 65 and 85 years old with chronic lymphocytic leukemia. CDR3 loop: CASNAGRGSEAFF. CDR3 bases read: TGTGCCAGCAATGCCGGGAGGGGCTCTGAA.